This TCR beta chain is from a study of T cell repertoires in cytomegalovirus infection. Germline V gives CDR1 LNHDA, CDR2 SQIVND (reference sequence). V lost 7 bases to trimming and J lost 2 bases, with 11 bases between them. The CDR3 runs to 13 residues. TCRdb independently ran MiXCR on the reads; one entry per CDR3 protein. The sample shows hundreds of thousands of distinct CDR3 sequences, roughly a third of them seen only once. This clonotype came up a few times. Its antigen is unknown. This sequence originates from a human donor in good health (CMV status not recorded). Some clones in this sample may be carry-over from other donors' samples. Here the sequenced sample was cultured PBMCs, taken from culture after CMV antigen stimulation. J is TRBJ1-2 and V is TRBV19; D call uncertain. CDR3 in amino acids: CASISRVNYGYTF. The CDR3 DNA sequence: TGTGCCAGTATTTCCCGGGTGAACTATGGCTACACCTTC.